This T cell receptor (beta chain) was observed in a study of T cell responses to AZD1222 COVID-19 vaccine. The assay was immunoSEQ multiplex PCR, and TCRdb's table has in-frame clones only and misses some. The sample includes 80,000 to 100,000 clones, 75% to 95% of them seen just once. The material was peripheral blood, obtained 28 days after the second AZD1222 dose. The sequence derives from an adult who received the AZD1222 COVID-19 vaccine.

The CDR3 DNA sequence: TGTGCCAGCAGAGGGACTAGCGGGGGCTATGAGCAGTTCTTC. Encoded protein: CASRGTSGGYEQFF. This sequence joins TRBV2 and TRBJ2-1, with TRBD2 matching over 14 bases. The CDR3 has 14 amino acids. The V and J ends lost 6 bases and 8 bases, in that order; junction bases with no gene match: 3. CDR1 is SNHLY, CDR2 FYNNEI, per germline.